A single count supports the clone carrying this T cell receptor beta chain. This specimen comes from a study of long-term antiretroviral therapy in people with HIV. Two or more post-ART PBMC samples, plus at least one pre-ART sample, were available for each donor. Treatment for every participant with HIV took place in the United States. Sequencing used immunoSEQ v3.0 at survey level. Assay used: immunoSEQ multiplex PCR; TCRdb lists only in-frame clones, some missing. This table has about 35,000 clones, around 94% appearing once. CDR3 length: 11 residues. Between the trimmed V and J ends, which lost 1 base and 5 bases, there was a span of 3 bases. Germline CDR1 and CDR2: KGHSH and LQKENI.

This sequence joins TRBV18 and TRBJ2-7; no clear D gene. This receptor was taken from a woman between 45 and 65 years old with HIV. Source: unsorted PBMCs, taken 4.1 years after starting antiretroviral therapy. CDR3 sequence: CASSPLDEQYF. The CDR3 bases are TGTGCCAGCTCACCACTCGACGAGCAGTACTTC.